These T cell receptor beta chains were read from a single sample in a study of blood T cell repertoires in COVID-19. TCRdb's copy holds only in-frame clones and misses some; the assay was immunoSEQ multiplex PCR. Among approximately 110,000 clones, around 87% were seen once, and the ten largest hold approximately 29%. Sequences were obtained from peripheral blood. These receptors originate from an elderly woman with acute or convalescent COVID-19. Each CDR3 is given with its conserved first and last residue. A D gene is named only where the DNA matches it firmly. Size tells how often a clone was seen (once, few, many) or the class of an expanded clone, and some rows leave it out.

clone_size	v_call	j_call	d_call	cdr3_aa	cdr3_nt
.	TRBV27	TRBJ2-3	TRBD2	CASSFSLAAGTDTQYF	TGTGCCAGCAGTTTTAGCCTAGCGGCGGGCACAGATACGCAGTATTTT
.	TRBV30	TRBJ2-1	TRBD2	CAWSVYLLAGGPHEQFF	TGTGCCTGGAGTGTATACCTACTAGCGGGGGGGCCCCATGAGCAGTTCTTC
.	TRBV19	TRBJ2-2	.	CASSIVTDTGELFF	TGTGCCAGTAGTATAGTTACGGACACCGGGGAGCTGTTTTTT
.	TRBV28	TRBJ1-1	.	CASSPWEDTEAFF	TGTGCCAGCAGTCCCTGGGAGGACACTGAAGCTTTCTTT
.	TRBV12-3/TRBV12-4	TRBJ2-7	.	CASSGARIYEQYF	TGTGCCAGCAGTGGGGCCCGGATCTACGAGCAGTACTTC
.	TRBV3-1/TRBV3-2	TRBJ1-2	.	CASSQDRGWGANYGYTF	TGTGCCAGCAGCCAAGATCGGGGGTGGGGGGCTAACTATGGCTACACCTTC
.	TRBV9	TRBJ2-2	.	CASSVGPRDTGELFF	TGTGCCAGCAGCGTAGGGCCACGGGACACCGGGGAGCTGTTTTTT
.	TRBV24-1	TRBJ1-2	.	CATRDTTNYGYTF	TGTGCCACCAGGGACACAACTAACTATGGCTACACCTTC
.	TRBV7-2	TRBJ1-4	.	CASSLNRGEKLFF	TGTGCCAGCAGCTTAAATCGAGGGGAAAAACTGTTTTTT
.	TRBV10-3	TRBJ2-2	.	CATTRFNTGELFF	TGTGCCACCACGCGGTTCAACACCGGGGAGCTGTTTTTT
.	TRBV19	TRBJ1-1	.	CASSEVNTEAFF	TGTGCCAGTAGTGAGGTTAACACTGAAGCTTTCTTT
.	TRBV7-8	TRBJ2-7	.	CASSFWPNSYEQYF	TGTGCCAGCAGCTTTTGGCCCAACTCCTACGAGCAGTACTTC
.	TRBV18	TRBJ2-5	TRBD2	CASSPSGLAGGRQETQYF	TGTGCCAGCTCACCTTCGGGACTAGCGGGGGGTCGTCAAGAGACCCAGTACTTC
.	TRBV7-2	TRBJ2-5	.	CASSFGERETQYF	TGTGCCAGCAGCTTTGGTGAGCGGGAGACCCAGTACTTC
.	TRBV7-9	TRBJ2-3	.	CASSFWGQMVTDTQYF	TGTGCCAGCAGCTTCTGGGGACAAATGGTGACAGATACGCAGTATTTT
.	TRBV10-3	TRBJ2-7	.	CASRDGSSYEQYF	TGTGCCAGCCGGGACGGGAGCTCCTACGAGCAGTACTTC
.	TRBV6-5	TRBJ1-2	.	CASSSVVANYGYTF	TGTGCCAGCAGTTCCGTGGTAGCTAACTATGGCTACACCTTC
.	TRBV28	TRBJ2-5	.	CASSLTGTGQETQYF	TGTGCCAGCAGCCTGACAGGGACTGGGCAAGAGACCCAGTACTTC
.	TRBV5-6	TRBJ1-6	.	CASSLVSSYNSPLHF	TGTGCCAGCAGCTTGGTGAGCTCCTATAATTCACCCCTCCACTTT
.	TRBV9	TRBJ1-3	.	CASSVTQGGGNTIYF	TGTGCCAGCAGCGTAACCCAGGGAGGTGGAAACACCATATATTTT
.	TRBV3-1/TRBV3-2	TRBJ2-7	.	CASTQTGEYYEQYF	TGTGCCAGCACCCAAACGGGGGAGTACTACGAGCAGTACTTC
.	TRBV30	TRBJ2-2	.	CAWSPTPSGELFF	TGTGCCTGGAGCCCAACACCATCCGGGGAGCTGTTTTTT
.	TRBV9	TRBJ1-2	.	CASSASGETYYGYTF	TGTGCCAGCAGCGCCTCAGGGGAAACCTACTATGGCTACACCTTC
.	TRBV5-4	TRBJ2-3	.	CASSLATTDTQYF	TGTGCCAGCAGCTTGGCGACTACTGATACGCAGTATTTT
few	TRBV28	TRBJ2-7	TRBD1	CASSPDRGPYEQYF	TGTGCCAGCAGTCCCGACAGGGGGCCCTACGAGCAGTACTTC
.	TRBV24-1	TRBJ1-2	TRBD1	CATSDFAGTGYTF	TGTGCCACCAGTGATTTTGCCGGGACAGGTTATACCTTC
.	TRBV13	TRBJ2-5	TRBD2	CASSQAGQRGAGETQYF	TGTGCCAGCAGCCAAGCTGGCCAGCGGGGGGCGGGGGAGACCCAGTACTTC
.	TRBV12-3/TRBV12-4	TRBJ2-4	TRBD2	CASRGGLNIQYF	TGTGCCAGCCGGGGGGGGTTAAACATTCAGTACTTC
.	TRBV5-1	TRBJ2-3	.	CASSLTGRGGTDTQYF	TGCGCCAGCAGCTTGACAGGGAGAGGTGGGACAGATACGCAGTATTTT
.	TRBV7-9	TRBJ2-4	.	CASSLDRPNEYKNIQYF	TGTGCCAGCAGCTTAGATCGCCCGAATGAGTACAAAAACATTCAGTACTTC
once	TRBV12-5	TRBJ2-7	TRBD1	CASVPGTGAGEQYF	TGTGCTAGTGTTCCCGGGACAGGGGCGGGCGAGCAGTACTTC
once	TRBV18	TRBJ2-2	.	CASSTSGGPNTGELFF	TGTGCCAGCTCAACTTCCGGGGGTCCGAACACCGGGGAGCTGTTTTTT
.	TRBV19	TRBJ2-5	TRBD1	CASTQTGGDETQYF	TGTGCCAGTACCCAGACAGGGGGGGACGAGACCCAGTACTTC
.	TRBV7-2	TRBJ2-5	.	CASSLVPGQETQYF	TGTGCCAGCAGCTTGGTCCCAGGACAAGAGACCCAGTACTTC
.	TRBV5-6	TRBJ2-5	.	CASSLEQGTQETQYF	TGTGCCAGCAGCTTGGAGCAGGGGACACAAGAGACCCAGTACTTC
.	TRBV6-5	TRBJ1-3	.	CASSYSESGLGNTIYF	TGTGCCAGCAGTTACTCTGAGTCGGGTTTGGGAAACACCATATATTTT
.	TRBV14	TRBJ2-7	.	CASSQGKGYEQYF	TGTGCCAGCAGCCAAGGAAAGGGGTACGAGCAGTACTTC
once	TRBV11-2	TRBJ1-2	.	CASSPGDGGGYGYTF	TGTGCCAGCAGCCCGGGGGACGGGGGAGGATATGGCTACACCTTC
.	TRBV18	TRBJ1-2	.	CASSPAGYGYTF	TGTGCCAGCTCACCAGCCGGCTATGGCTACACCTTC
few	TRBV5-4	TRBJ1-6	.	CASSWTPRADKNSPLHF	TGTGCCAGCAGCTGGACCCCCCGGGCGGACAAAAATTCACCCCTCCACTTT
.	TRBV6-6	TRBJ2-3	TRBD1	CASRGQGNADTQYF	TGTGCCAGCAGGGGACAGGGTAATGCAGATACGCAGTATTTT
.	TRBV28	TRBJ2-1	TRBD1	CASRKDRVSLNEQFF	TGTGCCAGCAGAAAGGACAGGGTATCATTGAATGAGCAGTTCTTC
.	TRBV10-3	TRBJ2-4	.	CAISDLEGAKNIQYF	TGTGCCATCAGTGACCTGGAGGGAGCCAAAAACATTCAGTACTTC
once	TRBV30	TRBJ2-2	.	CAWSVLSNTGELFF	TGTGCCTGGAGTGTACTATCGAACACCGGGGAGCTGTTTTTT
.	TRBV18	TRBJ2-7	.	CASSPGQLRLGYEQYF	TGTGCCAGCTCACCTGGACAGCTCCGGCTGGGCTACGAGCAGTACTTC
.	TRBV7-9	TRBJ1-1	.	CASSATTVMNTEAFF	TGTGCCAGCAGCGCCACGACAGTGATGAACACTGAAGCTTTCTTT
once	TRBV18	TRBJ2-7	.	CASSPFPPWSSYEQYF	TGTGCCAGCTCACCATTCCCCCCATGGAGCTCCTACGAGCAGTACTTC
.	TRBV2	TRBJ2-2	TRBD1	CASSKQGVANTGELFF	TGTGCCAGCAGTAAACAGGGGGTAGCGAACACCGGGGAGCTGTTTTTT
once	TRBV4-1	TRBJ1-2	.	CASSHVTNTGGYTF	TGCGCCAGCAGCCACGTAACGAACACAGGGGGCTACACCTTC
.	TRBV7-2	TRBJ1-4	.	CASSFVQRDEKLFF	TGTGCCAGCAGCTTCGTACAGAGGGATGAAAAACTGTTTTTT
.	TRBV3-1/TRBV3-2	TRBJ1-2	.	CASSQVPDRNYGYTF	TGTGCCAGCAGCCAAGTTCCAGACAGGAACTATGGCTACACCTTC
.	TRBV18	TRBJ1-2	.	CASSPGPNYGYTF	TGTGCCAGCTCACCAGGCCCTAACTATGGCTACACCTTC
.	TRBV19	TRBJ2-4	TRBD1	CASSIKGAVKNIQYF	TGTGCCAGTAGTATTAAGGGGGCTGTCAAAAACATTCAGTACTTC
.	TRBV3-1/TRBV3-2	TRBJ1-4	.	CASSRRGEKLFF	TGTGCCAGCAGCCGCCGGGGAGAAAAACTGTTTTTT
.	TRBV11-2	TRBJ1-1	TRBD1	CASSQTTGGYEAFF	TGTGCCAGCAGCCAGACCACAGGGGGCTATGAAGCTTTCTTT